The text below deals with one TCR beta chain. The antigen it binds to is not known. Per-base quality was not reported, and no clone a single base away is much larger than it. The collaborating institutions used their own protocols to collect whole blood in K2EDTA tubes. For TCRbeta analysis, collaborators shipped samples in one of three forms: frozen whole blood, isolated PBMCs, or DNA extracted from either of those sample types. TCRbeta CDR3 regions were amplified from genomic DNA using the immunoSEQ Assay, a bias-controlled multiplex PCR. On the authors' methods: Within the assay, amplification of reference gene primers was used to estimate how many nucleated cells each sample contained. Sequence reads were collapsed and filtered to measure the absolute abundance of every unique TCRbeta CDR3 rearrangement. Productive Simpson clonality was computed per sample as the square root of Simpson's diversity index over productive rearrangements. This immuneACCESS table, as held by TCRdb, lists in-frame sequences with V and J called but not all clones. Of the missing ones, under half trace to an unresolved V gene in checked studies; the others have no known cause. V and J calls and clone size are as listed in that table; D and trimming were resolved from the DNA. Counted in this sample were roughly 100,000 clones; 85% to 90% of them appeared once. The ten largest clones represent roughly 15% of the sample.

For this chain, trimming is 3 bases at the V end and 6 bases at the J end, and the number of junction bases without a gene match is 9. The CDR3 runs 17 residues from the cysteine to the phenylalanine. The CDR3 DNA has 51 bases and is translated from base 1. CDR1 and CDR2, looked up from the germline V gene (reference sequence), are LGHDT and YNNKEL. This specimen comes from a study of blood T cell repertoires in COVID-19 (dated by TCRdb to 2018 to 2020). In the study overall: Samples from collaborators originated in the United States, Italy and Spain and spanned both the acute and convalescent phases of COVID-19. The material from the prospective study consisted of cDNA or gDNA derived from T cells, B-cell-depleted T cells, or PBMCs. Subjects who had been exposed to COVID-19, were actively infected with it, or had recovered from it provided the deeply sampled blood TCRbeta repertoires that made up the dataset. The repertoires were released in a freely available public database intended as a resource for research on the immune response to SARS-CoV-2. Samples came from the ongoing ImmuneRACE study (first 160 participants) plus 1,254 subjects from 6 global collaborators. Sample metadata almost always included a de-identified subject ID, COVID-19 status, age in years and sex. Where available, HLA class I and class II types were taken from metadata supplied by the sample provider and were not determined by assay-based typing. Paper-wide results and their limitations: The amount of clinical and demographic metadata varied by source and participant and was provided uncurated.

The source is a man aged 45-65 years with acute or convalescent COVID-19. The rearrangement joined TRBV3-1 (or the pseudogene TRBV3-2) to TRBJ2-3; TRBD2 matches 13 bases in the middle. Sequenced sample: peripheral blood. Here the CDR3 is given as CASSQGGLAGARDTQYF. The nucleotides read TGTGCCAGCAGCCAGGGCGGACTAGCGGGAGCCAGGGATACGCAGTATTTT.